This T cell receptor beta chain was identified in a study of OX40 agonist ivuxolimab in advanced cancers. Turning to the study itself: Treatment of patients was with ivuxolimab, an agonistic anti-OX40 (CD134) antibody. Aged about 20 to 80 with a mean of roughly 63 years, they were approximately 80% male.

Assay: immunoSEQ multiplex PCR; the TCRdb copy retains only in-frame clones and omits some. The table lists about 40,000 clones, approximately 83% of them singletons. CDR3 length: 17 amino acids. Losses at the gene ends were 3 bases for V and 5 bases for J; bases not matched to a gene: 10. The chain is built from TRBV23-1 and TRBJ2-2; 9 bases are a match to TRBD1. TRBV23-1 is known as an ORF, though its function is uncertain. Here the sequenced sample was CD4+ or CD8+ T cells sorted from blood, taken in a trial of the OX40 agonist ivuxolimab. The receptor was isolated from an adult with an advanced solid tumor such as melanoma, head and neck, liver or kidney cancer. CDR3 sequence reads: CASSHHLGTGFTGELFF. DNA of the CDR3: TGCGCCAGCAGTCACCATCTCGGGACAGGGTTTACCGGGGAGCTGTTTTTT.